This paragraph reports one T cell receptor beta chain. No antigen is known for it. This entry comes from a study of T cell responses to AZD1222 COVID-19 vaccine. Overall study findings and caveats: Spike-specific TCR depth and breadth grew after two AZD1222 doses.

CDR3 length: 12 amino acids. The V gene's germline CDR1 is SGHAT and CDR2 FQDESV (reference sequence). Profiled with immunoSEQ multiplex PCR; TCRdb holds only in-frame clones, not every one. The data show 130,000 or so clones, about 93% seen once. Sequences were derived from peripheral blood, sampled on day 0 of AZD1222 vaccination. This rearrangement joins TRBV11-1 to TRBJ2-7; a weak D match, TRBD2 (5 bases). The TCR sequence derives from an adult in good health. The CDR3 DNA is TGTGTGCGTCGGGGAAGCTCCTACGAGCAGTACTTC. Translation: CVRRGSSYEQYF.